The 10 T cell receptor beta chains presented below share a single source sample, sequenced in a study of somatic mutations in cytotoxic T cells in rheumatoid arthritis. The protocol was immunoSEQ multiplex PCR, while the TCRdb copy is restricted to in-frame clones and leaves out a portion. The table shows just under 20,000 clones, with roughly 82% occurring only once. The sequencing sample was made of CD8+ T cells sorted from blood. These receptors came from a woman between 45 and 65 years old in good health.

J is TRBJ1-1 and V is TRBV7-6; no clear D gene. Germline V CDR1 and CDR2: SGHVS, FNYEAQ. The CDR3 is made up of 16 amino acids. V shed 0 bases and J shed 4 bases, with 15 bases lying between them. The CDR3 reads CASSLAVPSPGTEAFF. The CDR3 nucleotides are TGTGCCAGCAGCTTAGCGGTCCCCAGTCCAGGCACTGAAGCTTTCTTT.

The CDR3 DNA reads as TGTGCCACCAGCCTCGGGAAGAGCAATCAGCCCCAGCATTTT. It yields the protein CATSLGKSNQPQHF. The chain joins TRBV15 to TRBJ1-5, with D unclear. V lost 5 bases and J lost 1, with 9 bases in between. The CDR3 has 14 amino acids. The germline V gene encodes CDR1 LNHNV and CDR2 YYDKDF (reference sequence).

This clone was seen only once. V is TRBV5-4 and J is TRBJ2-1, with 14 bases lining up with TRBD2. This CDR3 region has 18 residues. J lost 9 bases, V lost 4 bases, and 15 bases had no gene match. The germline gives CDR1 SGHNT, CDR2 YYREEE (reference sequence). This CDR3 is CASSPLTSGRARVGEQFF. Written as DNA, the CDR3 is TGTGCCAGCAGCCCACTGACTAGCGGGAGGGCCAGGGTGGGTGAGCAGTTCTTC. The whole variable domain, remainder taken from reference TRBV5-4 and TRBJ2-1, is ETGVTQSPTHLIKTRGQQVTLRCSSQSGHNTVSWYQQALGQGPQFIFQYYREEENGRGNFPPRFSGLQFPNYSSELNVNALELDDSALYLCASSPLTSGRARVGEQFFGPGTRLTVL.

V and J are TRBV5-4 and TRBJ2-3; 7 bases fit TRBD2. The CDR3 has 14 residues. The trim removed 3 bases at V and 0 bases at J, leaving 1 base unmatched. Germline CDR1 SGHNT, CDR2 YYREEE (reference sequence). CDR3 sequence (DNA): TGTGCCAGCAGCTATAGCGGGAGCACAGATACGCAGTATTTT. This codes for CASSYSGSTDTQYF.

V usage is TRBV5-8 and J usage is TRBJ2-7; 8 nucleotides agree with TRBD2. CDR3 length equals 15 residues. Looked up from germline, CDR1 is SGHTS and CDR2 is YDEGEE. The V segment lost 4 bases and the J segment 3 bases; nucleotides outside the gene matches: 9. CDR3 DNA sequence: TGTGCCAGCAGCCACGATATAGCGGGATACTACGAGCAGTACTTC. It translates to CASSHDIAGYYEQYF.

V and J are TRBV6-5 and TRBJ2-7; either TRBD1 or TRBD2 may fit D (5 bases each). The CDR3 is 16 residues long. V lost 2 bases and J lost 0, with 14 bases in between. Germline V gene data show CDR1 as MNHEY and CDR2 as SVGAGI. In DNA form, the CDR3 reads TGTGCCAGCAGTTACCCGGTCGGTGGGGGCTCCTACGAGCAGTACTTC. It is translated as CASSYPVGGGSYEQYF.

CDR3 sequence (DNA): TGTGCCTGGAGGGGGGGCACGAACACCGGGGAGCTGTTTTTT. Encoded protein: CAWRGGTNTGELFF. The rearrangement uses TRBV30 and TRBJ2-2; D possibly uses TRBD1 or TRBD2 (6 bases each). Per the germline V gene, CDR1 is GTSNPN and CDR2 is SVGIG (reference sequence). CDR3 length: 14 amino acids. V shed 3 bases and J shed 0 bases, with 8 bases lying between them.

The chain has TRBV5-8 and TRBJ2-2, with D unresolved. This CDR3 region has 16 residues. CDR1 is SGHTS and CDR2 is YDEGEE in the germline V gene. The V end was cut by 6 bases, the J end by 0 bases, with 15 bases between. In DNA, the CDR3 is TGTGCCAGCACGCCGACGAGAGGACCGAACACCGGGGAGCTGTTTTTT. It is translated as CASTPTRGPNTGELFF.

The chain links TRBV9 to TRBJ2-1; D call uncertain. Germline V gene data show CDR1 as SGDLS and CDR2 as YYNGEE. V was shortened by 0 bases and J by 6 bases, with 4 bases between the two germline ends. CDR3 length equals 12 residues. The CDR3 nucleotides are TGTGCCAGCAGCGTAGATCCCAATGAGCAGTTCTTC. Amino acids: CASSVDPNEQFF.

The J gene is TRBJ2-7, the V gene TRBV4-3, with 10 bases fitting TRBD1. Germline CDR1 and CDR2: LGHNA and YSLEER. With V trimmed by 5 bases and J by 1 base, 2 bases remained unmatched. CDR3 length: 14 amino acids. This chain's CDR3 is CASSTDRGSYEQYF. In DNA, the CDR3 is TGCGCCAGCAGCACGGACAGGGGGTCCTACGAGCAGTACTTC.